These 2 T cell receptor beta chains were all obtained from the same sample, sequenced in a study of shared clonotypes between healthy human individuals. The repertoire was sequenced with immunoSEQ multiplex PCR; TCRdb's copy has only in-frame clones and lacks some. The profile shows about 2.3 million clones, approximately 93% of them singletons. Sample: naive CD4+ T cells from PBMCs. The subset was: CD45RA+ positively selected. Receptors originate from a man younger than 30 in good health. Some clones in this sample may be carry-over from other donors' samples.

As regards this clone: Other nucleotide sequences in the sample specify the same CDR3. The chain joins TRBV30 to TRBJ1-4; D is uncertain. This CDR3 is 12 amino acids long. CDR1 and CDR2 from the germline V gene are GTSNPN and SVGIG (reference sequence). Trimming left V 0 bases short and J 7 bases short, with 6 bases between. DNA of the CDR3: TGTGCCTGGAGTGTACGGGGTGAAAAACTGTTTTTT. Its translation is CAWSVRGEKLFF.

The chain joins TRBV6-5 to TRBJ2-7, with D perhaps TRBD1 (6 bases). The V end was cut by 2 bases, the J end by 0 bases, with 8 bases between. This CDR3 has 14 amino acids. Germline V gene lookup returns CDR1 MNHEY and CDR2 SVGAGI. This CDR3 reads CASSYRTVSYEQYF. The CDR3 DNA sequence: TGTGCCAGCAGTTACCGGACAGTCTCCTACGAGCAGTACTTC.